The 20 T cell receptor beta chains presented below share a single source sample, sequenced in a study of blood T cells in healthy people across ages. The second PCR ran about 6 to 12 cycles with a sample-barcoded 5' primer and J-beta primers. MiXCR, applied by TCRdb to the 5' RACE reads, yields one record per CDR3 protein. Here the sample spans 1.4 million or so distinct CDR3 sequences, under 55% being singletons. Sequenced input: blood. The origin of the receptors is a woman aged 18-29 years in good health.

Comments on this clonotype: The junction departs from germline at one end; a sequencing error may be responsible. The chain carries TRBV4-1 and TRBJ2-7; TRBD1 might be the D (5 bases). This CDR3 region has 14 residues. Germline CDR1 and CDR2: MGHRA and YSYEKL. CDR3 residues: CAGSQDLAGYEQYF. The CDR3 DNA reads TGCGCCGGCAGCCAAGATCTGGCAGGGTACGAGCAGTACTTC.

The chain carries TRBV11-2 and TRBJ2-3, with D possibly matching TRBD2 (5 bases). From germline, CDR1 is SGHAT and CDR2 FQNNGV. V lost 4 bases to trimming and J lost 4 bases, with 18 bases between them. The CDR3 runs 16 residues. Here the CDR3 reads CASSSSLVTGADTQYF. In nucleotides, the CDR3 is TGTGCCAGCAGCTCCTCCCTAGTGACCGGGGCAGATACGCAGTATTTT. Using reference TRBV11-2 and TRBJ2-3 for the parts outside the CDR3, the full variable domain is EAGVAQSPRYKIIEKRQSVAFWCNPISGHATLYWYQQILGQGPKLLIQFQNNGVVDDSQLPKDRFSAERLKGVDSTLKIQPAKLEDSAVYLCASSSSLVTGADTQYFGPGTRLTVL.

DNA of the CDR3: TGTGCCAGCAGTTTATGGGGGGACGGGAGCTATGGCTACACCTTC. Protein: CASSLWGDGSYGYTF. The rearrangement links TRBV6-5 to TRBJ1-2; D might be TRBD1 (5 bases). Germline values: CDR1 MNHEY, CDR2 SVGAGI. Trimming took off 4 bases at V and 4 bases at J, with 16 bases between the two ends. This CDR3 comprises 15 residues.

This clonotype was seen ten or more times. J is TRBJ2-3 and V is TRBV29-1; D unresolved. The CDR3 loop spans 15 amino acids. Germline V gives CDR1 SQVTM, CDR2 ANQGSEA. V was cut by 2 bases and J by 1 base, with 13 bases left in between. The CDR3, as DNA: TGCAGCGTTGAATCGTCTCCCCTAGGCACAGATACGCAGTATTTT. Amino acid sequence: CSVESSPLGTDTQYF.

This clonotype was observed many times. J is TRBJ2-1 and V is TRBV18; a weak D match, TRBD1 (6 bases). Germline-derived CDR1 and CDR2 are KGHSH and LQKENI. This CDR3 contains 13 residues. Trimming stripped 8 bases from V and 4 bases from J, with 12 bases between. The CDR3 is CASSPGQYNEQFF. CDR3 coding DNA: TGTGCCAGCAGCCCCGGACAGTACAATGAGCAGTTCTTC.

This clonotype was observed a handful of times. The chain joins TRBV5-1 to TRBJ1-4; the D gene is possibly TRBD1 (6 bases). The CDR3 is 16 residues long. Germline V gives CDR1 SGHRS, CDR2 YFSETQ. V was clipped by 0 bases and J by 6 bases, with 15 bases between them. CDR3 residues: CASSLAGPGVDEKLFF. The CDR3 DNA reads TGCGCCAGCAGCTTGGCCGGGCCAGGGGTGGATGAAAAACTGTTTTTT.

This clonotype was seen just once. V usage is TRBV27 and J usage is TRBJ1-2; no clear D gene. Germline CDR1 and CDR2: MNHEY and SMNVEV (reference sequence). The CDR3 length is 13 residues. V lost 6 bases and J 3 bases, leaving 11 bases between the germline ends. Here the CDR3 reads CASRATEDYGYTF. The CDR3 DNA reads TGTGCCAGCAGAGCCACAGAAGACTATGGCTACACCTTC.

The chain carries TRBV5-6 and TRBJ2-7; tentative D call: TRBD1 (5 bases). This CDR3 is built from 14 residues. Germline V gene data show CDR1 as SGHDT and CDR2 as YYEEEE. V was cut by 5 bases and J by 5 bases, with 17 bases left in between. Written as DNA, the CDR3 is TGTGCCAGCAGGGGATGGGGCGAATCCCACGAGCAGTACTTC. Residues: CASRGWGESHEQYF.

The CDR3: CASSPDRGRIGYEQYF. The CDR3 bases are TGTGCCAGCAGCCCCGACAGGGGGCGCATAGGTTACGAGCAGTACTTC. The chain uses TRBV12-3 or TRBV12-4 and TRBJ2-7; TRBD1 aligns across 10 bases. The CDR3 is made up of 16 amino acids. Unmatched junction bases numbered 12, after V lost 6 bases and J lost 4 bases.

This clonotype was seen a single time. The chain links TRBV20-1 to TRBJ2-7, with 9 nucleotides matching TRBD1. The CDR3 loop spans 14 amino acids. The germline V gene has CDR1 DFQATT and CDR2 SNEGSKA (reference sequence). The junction had 10 bases not matched to a gene; V was cut back by 5 bases and J by 5 bases. The CDR3 here is CSAPSRTGEDEQYF. The CDR3 DNA is TGCAGTGCTCCTTCTCGGACAGGGGAAGACGAGCAGTACTTC.

This clonotype appeared a few times. Here the CDR3 reads CSALPWTRGSYGYTF. In DNA form, the CDR3 reads TGCAGTGCTCTACCTTGGACACGGGGGAGTTATGGCTACACCTTC. The chain has TRBV20-1 and TRBJ1-2; maybe TRBD1 (5 bases). The V and J ends lost 5 bases and 5 bases respectively, with 21 bases between them. The CDR3 totals 15 residues. Per germline, CDR1 DFQATT and CDR2 SNEGSKA (reference sequence).

The chain has TRBV20-1 and TRBJ2-7; 10 bases are shared with TRBD2. The V gene end was trimmed by 1 base and the J gene end by 4 bases; junction bases not matched to a gene: 7. The CDR3 covers 15 residues. Germline V lookup: CDR1 DFQATT, CDR2 SNEGSKA (reference sequence). Written as DNA, the CDR3 is TGCAGTGCTAGAGCGGGACTAGCGCAAAAATACGAGCAGTACTTC. It translates to CSARAGLAQKYEQYF.

The sample holds a few counts of this clonotype. This chain joins TRBV27 and TRBJ2-1; the D gene is possibly TRBD2 (5 bases). The V end lost 2 bases, the J end lost 5 bases, and 19 bases lay between the germline ends. CDR3 size: 17 residues. Per germline, CDR1 MNHEY and CDR2 SMNVEV (reference sequence). The CDR3 loop is CASSLTGWGVRDNEQFF. Written as DNA, the CDR3 is TGTGCCAGCAGTTTAACTGGTTGGGGAGTTAGGGACAATGAGCAGTTCTTC.

V usage is TRBV19 and J usage is TRBJ2-1, with 10 positions matching TRBD1. The DNA end lines up better with TRBJ2-7; the J call may be wrong. Germline V gene lookup returns CDR1 LNHDA and CDR2 SQIVND (reference sequence). This CDR3 has 15 residues. CDR3 bases: TGTGCCAGTAGTAAACGGGACAGGGGCGATTACGAGCAGTACTTC. Its protein product is CASSKRDRGDYEQYF.

The chain uses TRBV20-1 and TRBJ2-1, with 9 bases that match TRBD2. The germline V gene encodes CDR1 DFQATT and CDR2 SNEGSKA (reference sequence). V was clipped by 0 bases and J by 8 bases; unmatched bases: 17. The CDR3 consists of 18 residues. The CDR3 coding sequence is TGCAGTGCTAGAGATCGGGGGGGGCTGGGGACTAGCTTCCATGAGCAGTTCTTC. Encoded protein: CSARDRGGLGTSFHEQFF.

V usage is TRBV10-3 and J usage is TRBJ1-5; D remains ambiguous. Germline CDR1 ENHRY, CDR2 SYGVKD. The CDR3 spans 15 residues. V shed 3 bases and J shed 4 bases, with 13 bases lying between them. The CDR3 here is CAISDPRMGNQPQHF. The CDR3 coding sequence is TGTGCCATCAGTGACCCCAGGATGGGGAATCAGCCCCAGCATTTT.

This clonotype was found a few times. The chain recombines TRBV6-5 with TRBJ2-7, with 7 bases matching TRBD2. CDR1 MNHEY and CDR2 SVGAGI come from the germline V gene. The CDR3 runs to 16 residues. With V trimmed by 4 bases and J by 0 bases, 9 bases remained unmatched. CDR3 sequence (DNA): TGTGCCAGCAGTTCCCCCCGCGGGGGTAGCTCCTACGAGCAGTACTTC. Translation: CASSSPRGGSSYEQYF.

In the case of this clonotype: A much larger clonotype is one base distant, so this may be a read error. The chain links TRBV20-1 to TRBJ2-5; D remains ambiguous. V shed 5 bases and J shed 2 bases, with 6 bases lying between them. The CDR3 length is 11 residues. From germline, CDR1 is DFQATT and CDR2 SNEGSKA (reference sequence). The CDR3 coding sequence is TGCAGTGCTGGGAATCAAGAGACCCAGTACTTC. It codes for CSAGNQETQYF.

The chain joins TRBV6-5 to TRBJ2-7, with TRBD2 matching over 8 bases. Germline lookup yields CDR1 MNHEY and CDR2 SVGAGI. Unmatched junction bases numbered 10, after V lost 5 bases and J lost 1 base. The CDR3 spans 16 residues. The CDR3 loop reads CASSISGTRGSYEQYF. The DNA of the CDR3 is TGTGCCAGCAGTATCTCCGGGACTAGGGGATCCTACGAGCAGTACTTC.

The genes are TRBV7-3 and TRBJ2-5, with 10 bases matching TRBD2. The end of the DNA is better explained by TRBJ2-7, so the J call may be wrong. The CDR3 has 13 residues. Germline assignment: CDR1 SGHTA and CDR2 FQGTGA. Here the CDR3 DNA reads TGTGCCAGCAGCAGAGCGGGAGGGTTCGAGCAGTACTTC. Translated, it gives CASSRAGGFEQYF.